The rows below give T cell receptor beta chains drawn from one sample of a study of tumor and adjacent non-tumor tissue in lung cancer. TCRdb fed the multiplex PCR reads into MiXCR, producing one record per CDR3 protein. Found here are more than 55,000 distinct CDR3 sequences, 75% to 85% of them singletons; the top ten hold 45%. The material sequenced was distant non-tumor lung tissue. All receptors come from a man aged 60-69 years with non-small cell lung cancer. The CDR3 runs from the conserved cysteine through the conserved F or W. The D gene is left open where the match is weak. A row's size may be missing; if present it is once, few, many or a size class.

j_call d_call v_call clone_size cdr3_nt cdr3_aa
TRBJ2-7 . TRBV4-2 few TGTGCCAGCAGCCCGATAGGGAGTAGGGACGAGGAGTACTTC CASSPIGSRDEEYF
TRBJ2-7 . TRBV24-1 . TGTGCCACCAGTGTTGCGCAGGGTTACGAGCAGCATTTC CATSVAQGYEQHF
TRBJ2-7 . TRBV5-6 . TGTGTCAGCAGCTTATCCTGGGAGTCCTACGAGCAGTACTTC CVSSLSWESYEQYF
TRBJ1-5 . TRBV13 . TGTGCCAGCAGCGAGGGAACACCCCAAGATCAGCCCCAGCATTTT CASSEGTPQDQPQHF
TRBJ2-1 . TRBV4-1 . TGCGCCAGCAGCCAAGGGTATAATGATCAATTCTTC CASSQGYNDQFF
TRBJ2-5 . TRBV12-3/TRBV12-4 . TGTGCCAGCAGTTTATACCCCCAGGAGACCCAGTGGTTC CASSLYPQETQWF
TRBJ2-7 TRBD2 TRBV6-5 many TGTGCCAGCAGTTACTCTAGTGGGACTAGCTTTTACGAGCAGTACTTC CASSYSSGTSFYEQYF
TRBJ2-2 . TRBV5-1 . TGCGCCAGCACCAATGAAGGGAGCACAGGGGAGCTGTTTTTT CASTNEGSTGELFF
TRBJ1-1 . TRBV7-9 . TGTGCCAGCAGCATAGAGGGCACTGAAGTTTTCTTT CASSIEGTEVFF
TRBJ1-1 . TRBV19 many TGTGCCAGTAGAGAAGGGTTCGGCGGCACTGAAGCTTTCTTT CASREGFGGTEAFF
TRBJ2-3 TRBD1 TRBV29-1 . TGCAGCGTCGGTACAACCGGGACAGGGGTCGTAAATACGCAGTACTTT CSVGTTGTGVVNTQYF
TRBJ2-1 . TRBV20-1 many TGCAGTGCTAGTCTCCAGGGTACCTACAATGAGCAGTTCTTC CSASLQGTYNEQFF
TRBJ2-7 TRBD2 TRBV11-2 . TGTGCCAGCACGGGGGGAAAAGGGAGCAATAGGACCTACGAGCAGTACTTC CASTGGKGSNRTYEQYF
TRBJ1-1 . TRBV29-1 . TGCAGCGGTTCAGGGGCGAGGCACACTGAAGCTTTCTTT CSGSGARHTEAFF
TRBJ1-2 . TRBV29-1 . TGCAGCGTACAGCGCTCGGGTACTAATAGCTACACCTTC CSVQRSGTNSYTF
TRBJ2-5 TRBD2 TRBV5-1 few TGCGCCAGCAGCTCCGGGACTAGCGGATCATTACAAGAGACCCAGTACTTC CASSSGTSGSLQETQYF
TRBJ2-5 . TRBV4-1 . TGCGCCAGCAGCCAAGAGGACGGGATGTCGAGGGGAGAGACCCAATACTTC CASSQEDGMSRGETQYF
TRBJ1-4 . TRBV11-2 few TGTGCCAGCACCCCGGGGAGCGCAACTAATGAAAAGCTGTTTTTT CASTPGSATNEKLFF
TRBJ1-3 . TRBV29-1 medium-sized TGCAGCGTTGTGTCCGGAAACACCATATATTTT CSVVSGNTIYF
TRBJ2-6 . TRBV6-1 . TGTGCCAACAGACCCCAGGCGTGGGCCAACATCCTGACTTTC CANRPQAWANILTF
TRBJ2-7 TRBD2 TRBV4-2 few TGTGCTAGCAGCCAAGAGGGGACTAGCGGGGGTAGGTATTTC CASSQEGTSGGRYF
TRBJ1-1 . TRBV29-1 . TGCAGCGTTGTTACATGGGGTGGCACTAAAGCTTTCTTT CSVVTWGGTKAFF
TRBJ1-1 . TRBV4-1 . TGCGCCAGCAGCCATGGTCCGTTCACTGAAGCTTTCTTT CASSHGPFTEAFF
TRBJ2-5 . TRBV29-1 . TGTAGCGTCGAAACAGGTGTACAAGAGAGCCAGTACTTC CSVETGVQESQYF
TRBJ2-1 . TRBV6-1 many TGTGCCAGCAGCACAGGGTTCGAGCAGTTCTTC CASSTGFEQFF
TRBJ2-7 TRBD1 TRBV11-3 . TGTGCCGGCAGCCTTTTTGGGGACAGCGACGAACAGTACTTC CAGSLFGDSDEQYF
TRBJ2-5 . TRBV14 . TGTGCCAGCAGCCAAAGGGGACCTCTAGGGGGGCAAGAGACCCAGTACTTC CASSQRGPLGGQETQYF
TRBJ2-1 . TRBV10-3 many TGTGCCTCAACCTCCGATCTCCGCAATGAGCAGTTCTTC CASTSDLRNEQFF